The clone carrying this TCR beta chain appeared a few times. Its antigen is currently unknown. Germline CDR1 reads SGHVS; CDR2 reads FNYEAQ. The CDR3 consists of 16 residues. The V and J ends lost 0 bases and 6 bases, in that order; junction bases with no gene match: 10. The sample is drawn from a study of T cells after yellow fever vaccination. On the study more broadly: Preparation of the low-cell-number fractions used SMART-Seq v4 Ultra Low Input.

Study results and caveats: It was the secondary response that reached its peak faster, day 5 versus 15, but it was weaker. There was a small share of clonotypes that showed up in both the CD4 and CD8 compartments. In post-booster samples, most primary-vaccination clones reappeared (approximately 96% CD4, roughly 89% CD8).

TCRdb used MiXCR to reprocess the 5' RACE reads, holding one entry per CDR3 protein. The repertoire includes more than 95,000 distinct CDR3 sequences, 7.5% to 10% of them detected once, and almost 40% sits in the top ten. This receptor was obtained from a young man who received the YFV17D yellow fever vaccine. The chain uses TRBV7-6 and TRBJ2-7; 8 nucleotides agree with TRBD2. The sample was CD8+ T cells sorted from PBMCs, taken on the day of the yellow fever booster vaccination. The CDR3 DNA is TGTGCCAGCAGCTTAGCAGGGGGGACTAGGATAAGCGAGCAGTACTTC. It is translated as CASSLAGGTRISEQYF.